Sequencing of this T cell receptor beta chain was carried out in a study of regulatory T cells in long-lasting Graves disease. Study-level findings and limits: Persistent patients shared under 3,000 public clonotypes among themselves. Newly diagnosed patients shared fewer, at around 970. It is possible that accuracy was reduced by the small size of the sample. Persistent disease was characterized by preferential usage of TRBV28, TRBJ1-2 and TRBJ2-5. TCR diversity in persistent Graves' patients was below that of newly diagnosed ones.

A remark on this clonotype: Its antigen is currently unknown.

Time point defined: persistent/refractory GD, antithyroid drugs over 5 years with positive TRAb. RNA from PBMCs was the source of the TCR library. Germline V gene lookup returns CDR1 SGHNT and CDR2 YYREEE (reference sequence). The CDR3 consists of 17 residues. V lost 9 bases and J lost 2; bases outside the gene matches: 13. Library construction for TCR beta used iRepertoire HTBI primers and Arm-PCR of CDR3 regions. MiXCR was run by TCRdb on the multiplex PCR reads, yielding one entry per CDR3 protein. The sample includes 450,000 or so distinct CDR3 sequences, under 25% of them seen just once. The chain carries TRBV5-4 and TRBJ2-7; 14 nucleotides line up with TRBD2. The sample was peripheral blood mononuclear cells (PBMCs), taken when the disease was refractory, from a patient treated with antithyroid drugs. The clonotype was recovered from a female donor with Graves disease. The CDR3 DNA sequence: TGTGCCATAACCCTAAGGTCGGGACTAGCGGGGGCCTACGAGCAGTACTTC. Translated: CAITLRSGLAGAYEQYF.